Presented here are 17 T cell receptor beta chains from one specimen sequenced in a study of a mutant IDH1 vaccine in newly diagnosed glioma. Their specific antigens are unknown. Method: immunoSEQ multiplex PCR; TCRdb's copy keeps in-frame clones and lacks some. The sample has about 94,000 clones, around 92% seen once. Sample time point: week 47, end of study. The investigators gave 300 ug of mutant IDH1 20-mer peptide in each vaccine dose, together with topical imiquimod. Material: PBMCs, obtained from a glioma patient whose treatment included an IDH1 peptide vaccine. Receptor source: a woman aged 45-59 years with glioma.

The rearrangement uses TRBV19 and TRBJ2-1; D may be TRBD2 (6 bases). The germline V gene has CDR1 LNHDA and CDR2 SQIVND (reference sequence). CDR3 length: 14 residues. V was shortened by 8 bases and J by 0 bases, with 11 bases between the two germline ends. The CDR3 sequence: CASGSGYSYNEQFF. The CDR3, as DNA: TGTGCCAGTGGGAGCGGGTACTCCTACAATGAGCAGTTCTTC.

The chain carries TRBV5-1 and TRBJ2-1, with D possibly TRBD2 on 5 matching bases. The CDR3 has 14 amino acids. From germline, CDR1 is SGHRS and CDR2 YFSETQ. Trimming cost V 3 bases and J 9 bases, with 16 bases left between them. In DNA, the CDR3 is TGCGCCAGCAGCTCTGGGCTCCTGGAGGTTGAGCAGTTCTTC. Residues: CASSSGLLEVEQFF.

This clone came up once. Mismatch with germline at one junction end may stem from a read error. The gene calls are TRBV5-1 and TRBJ2-1; 9 bases map to TRBD2. Germline assignment: CDR1 SGHRS and CDR2 YFSETQ. The CDR3 is 16 amino acids. The CDR3 nucleotides read TGCGCCAGCACCTTGGGACTAGCAGCTTATGGCAATGAGCAGTTCTTC. Its protein product is CASTLGLAAYGNEQFF.

The chain links TRBV4-2 to TRBJ2-5, with TRBD2 identical over 12 bases. Trimming at V came to 3 bases and at J to 5 bases, leaving 7 bases not matched to a gene. The length of the CDR3 is 16 residues. CDR1 LGHNA and CDR2 YNFKEQ come from the germline V gene. CDR3 residues: CASSQRLAGGGETQYF. CDR3 DNA sequence: TGTGCCAGCAGCCAGCGCCTAGCGGGAGGGGGGGAGACCCAGTACTTC.

The V call is TRBV6-6, the J call TRBJ2-7; 7 bases are shared with TRBD2. The CDR3 has 15 residues. Germline values: CDR1 MNHNY, CDR2 SVGAGI (reference sequence). J was trimmed by 6 bases and V by 9 bases; bases with no gene match: 17. The CDR3 reads CASRGWGSGTVEQYF. The CDR3 nucleotides are TGTGCCAGTCGGGGGTGGGGAAGCGGGACTGTCGAGCAGTACTTC.

This clone was recorded once. The genes are TRBV5-1 and TRBJ2-7; D is perhaps TRBD2 (6 bases). The CDR3 loop spans 13 amino acids. Germline V CDR1 and CDR2: SGHRS, YFSETQ. V dropped 0 bases and J dropped 6 bases, with 10 bases sitting between them. The CDR3 DNA is TGCGCCAGCAGCTTGGGTCAGGAGGGCGAGCAGTACTTC. Its translation: CASSLGQEGEQYF.

V and J are TRBV28 and TRBJ1-2, with D hard to call. The CDR3 is 13 amino acids. Between the trimmed V and J ends, which lost 6 bases and 6 bases, there was a span of 14 bases. Germline-derived CDR1 and CDR2 are MDHEN and SYDVKM. CDR3 loop: CASRFGSTDGYTF. The CDR3 DNA reads TGTGCCAGCAGGTTCGGATCCACGGATGGCTACACCTTC.

V gene TRBV28 combines with J gene TRBJ2-2, with D possibly TRBD2 on 5 matching bases. Germline V gene data show CDR1 as MDHEN and CDR2 as SYDVKM. This CDR3 spans 15 amino acids. V was clipped by 7 bases and J by 0 bases, with 12 bases between them. The CDR3 is CASKGVDANTGELFF. In DNA form, the CDR3 reads TGTGCCAGCAAGGGAGTCGACGCGAACACCGGGGAGCTGTTTTTT.

This clone was counted once. The gene calls are TRBV9 and TRBJ2-1; tentative D call: TRBD2 (7 bases). V gave up 0 bases and J gave up 7 bases, with 20 bases separating them. The length of the CDR3 is 17 residues. Germline-derived CDR1 and CDR2 are SGDLS and YYNGEE. CDR3 in DNA: TGTGCCAGCAGCGTAGCGTCGGCCGGGGGGACACAGAATGAGCAGTTCTTC. It yields the protein CASSVASAGGTQNEQFF.

The chain recombines TRBV10-2 with TRBJ2-7, with 9 bases aligning to TRBD2. CDR1 and CDR2 from the germline V gene are WSHSY and SAAADI. This CDR3 is 14 amino acids long. After removal of 4 bases from V and 6 bases from J, the junction contained 7 bases not matched to a gene. The CDR3 DNA reads as TGCGCCAGCAGTGGGGGGCTAGCGGGATCCGAGCAGTACTTC. This gives the protein CASSGGLAGSEQYF.

The rearrangement joins TRBV9 to TRBJ1-2; D ambiguous. The germline V and J ends were trimmed by 0 bases and 0 bases, with 12 bases remaining between them. Germline V CDR1 and CDR2: SGDLS, YYNGEE. The CDR3 has 16 residues. The CDR3 spells CASSVDEGWANYGYTF. The CDR3 DNA reads as TGTGCCAGCAGCGTAGACGAGGGATGGGCTAACTATGGCTACACCTTC.

The gene calls are TRBV29-1 and TRBJ2-2, with TRBD2 matching over 11 bases. The CDR3 covers 17 residues. V shed 4 bases, J shed 1 base, and the junction held 8 bases outside the gene matches. Germline values: CDR1 SQVTM, CDR2 ANQGSEA. CDR3 in amino acids: CSVAMPGLAVNTGELFF. As DNA, the CDR3 is TGCAGCGTTGCCATGCCGGGACTAGCGGTGAACACCGGGGAGCTGTTTTTT.

The CDR3 reads CASSLSGQTYEQYF. CDR3 DNA sequence: TGTGCCAGCAGTTTGTCCGGACAGACCTACGAGCAGTACTTC. The chain recombines TRBV27 with TRBJ2-7; TRBD1 might be the D (6 bases). Trimming cost V 3 bases and J 2 bases, with 11 bases left between them. Germline V gene data show CDR1 as MNHEY and CDR2 as SMNVEV (reference sequence). CDR3 length: 14 residues.

This chain uses TRBV7-9 with TRBJ2-3, with a possible D match to TRBD2 (7 bases). V dropped 4 bases and J dropped 4 bases, with 12 bases sitting between them. This CDR3 is built from 14 residues. Germline V gene data show CDR1 as SEHNR and CDR2 as FQNEAQ (reference sequence). The CDR3 DNA follows: TGTGCCAGCAGCTCCAGAGGGGGGGCAGATACGCAGTATTTT. It encodes CASSSRGGADTQYF.

This chain links TRBV21-1 with TRBJ2-5; TRBD1 is taken as the D call from the table, unchecked against the DNA. TRBV21-1 is a pseudogene segment. The CDR3 is 16 residues long. In nucleotides, the CDR3 is TGTGCCAGCAGCAAAGACGAGGGGGCACTCCAAGAGACCCAGTACTTC. Translated, it gives CASSKDEGALQETQYF.

J is TRBJ1-4 and V is TRBV7-9; D remains unclear. In germline, CDR1 is SEHNR, CDR2 FQNEAQ (reference sequence). The CDR3 extends over 15 amino acids. Trimming took off 5 bases at V and 4 bases at J, with 14 bases between the two ends. CDR3 region: CASSRGVPGNEKLFF. For the CDR3, the DNA is TGTGCCAGCAGCCGTGGAGTCCCGGGTAATGAAAAACTGTTTTTT.

This clone was seen once. The genes are TRBV5-6 and TRBJ1-1; unclear D gene. Trimming took off 1 base at V and 1 base at J, with 5 bases between the two ends. The CDR3 sequence is 13 residues long. The germline gives CDR1 SGHDT, CDR2 YYEEEE. CDR3 sequence reads: CASSLWQNTEAFF. CDR3 nucleotide sequence: TGTGCCAGCAGCTTGTGGCAGAACACTGAAGCTTTCTTT.